These 13 T cell receptor beta chains share one sample of origin, sequenced in a study of T cells in narcolepsy. Sequencing was performed with immunoSEQ multiplex PCR; in TCRdb, only in-frame clones are kept and a portion is missing. The data show about 33,000 clones, about four fifths seen once. What was sequenced was CD45RA- memory CD4+ T cells from PBMCs. Every receptor here comes from a human donor with narcolepsy.

The chain links TRBV30 to TRBJ2-3; a weak D match, TRBD2 (5 bases). V dropped 0 bases and J dropped 5 bases, with 18 bases sitting between them. The CDR3 extends over 16 amino acids. Germline CDR1 reads GTSNPN; CDR2 reads SVGIG (reference sequence). The CDR3 loop is CAWSVRVRLAVDTQYF. DNA for the CDR3: TGTGCCTGGAGTGTAAGGGTGCGGCTAGCAGTAGATACGCAGTATTTT. The full variable domain, with the rest looked up from reference TRBV30 and TRBJ2-3, is SQTIHQWPATLVQPVGSPLSLECTVEGTSNPNLYWYRQAAGRGLQLLFYSVGIGQISSEVPQNLSASRPQDRQFILSSKKLLLSDSGFYLCAWSVRVRLAVDTQYFGPGTRLTVL.

The genes are TRBV6-5 and TRBJ1-3; D gene unclear. Trimming cost V 0 bases and J 3 bases, with 12 bases left between them. Per germline, CDR1 MNHEY and CDR2 SVGAGI. The CDR3 is 16 amino acids. The CDR3 bases are TGTGCCAGCAGTTACTCGATCTCCGGGGATGGAAACACCATATATTTT. Translating it yields CASSYSISGDGNTIYF.

The chain carries TRBV19 and TRBJ2-3, with D perhaps matching TRBD1 or TRBD2 (5 bases each). Germline V gene sequence: CDR1 LNHDA, CDR2 SQIVND (reference sequence). V was cut by 9 bases and J by 0 bases, with 19 bases left in between. The CDR3 totals 16 residues. The CDR3 DNA reads TGTGCCAGCTCAACTCAGGGAGTCACTAGCACAGATACGCAGTATTTT. Its protein product is CASSTQGVTSTDTQYF.

The CDR3 is CASRPRTSGNTIYF. As DNA, the CDR3 is TGTGCCAGCAGACCCCGGACCTCTGGAAACACCATATATTTT. This chain links TRBV6-5 with TRBJ1-3; D call uncertain. V was pared by 6 bases and J by 0 bases, with 9 bases between. The CDR3 runs 14 residues. Germline V gene sequence: CDR1 MNHEY, CDR2 SVGAGI.

V and J are TRBV6-6 and TRBJ2-7; perhaps TRBD2 as D (6 bases). The CDR3 extends over 11 amino acids. Trimming stripped 0 bases from V and 10 bases from J, with 7 bases between. Germline V gene lookup returns CDR1 MNHNY and CDR2 SVGAGI (reference sequence). CDR3 sequence reads: CASSYSGLQYV. For the CDR3, the DNA is TGTGCCAGCAGTTACTCGGGACTCCAGTACGTC.

This clone was counted only a few times. Within the sample, other DNA sequences also encode this same CDR3. In DNA form, the CDR3 reads TGTGCCAGCAGGGGGCGGCCAGAAGCTTTCTTT. Translation gives CASRGRPEAFF. V is TRBV28 and J is TRBJ1-1; tentatively, D is TRBD1 (5 bases). The CDR3 has 11 residues. Germline values: CDR1 MDHEN, CDR2 SYDVKM. Trimming left V 6 bases short and J 8 bases short, with 10 bases between.

The rearrangement uses TRBV4-2 and TRBJ2-7; TRBD2 agrees at 7 bases. Germline CDR1 LGHNA, CDR2 YNFKEQ. After removal of 1 base from V and 1 base from J, the junction contained 7 bases not matched to a gene. This CDR3 region has 16 residues. CDR3 nucleotide sequence: TGTGCCAGCAGCCAAGGGGGGGGTCTAAGTTCCTACGAGCAGTACTTC. Protein: CASSQGGGLSSYEQYF.

The chain has TRBV6-4 and TRBJ2-1; 12 bases agree with TRBD2. This CDR3 region has 16 residues. The trim removed 2 bases at V and 10 bases at J, leaving 9 bases unmatched. The germline CDR1 and CDR2 sequences are MRHNA and SNTAGT. This CDR3 reads CASSDGSSGGAEEQFF. CDR3 DNA: TGTGCCAGCAGTGACGGGTCTAGCGGGGGGGCGGAGGAGCAGTTCTTC.

The chain carries TRBV6-6 and TRBJ2-4; D not resolved. CDR3 size: 14 residues. Germline assignment: CDR1 MNHNY and CDR2 SVGAGI (reference sequence). V was cut by 0 bases and J by 9 bases, with 12 bases left in between. CDR3 protein: CASSYSKGLGIQYF. The CDR3, as DNA: TGTGCCAGCAGTTACTCGAAGGGTCTGGGCATTCAGTACTTC.

This clone was observed a single time. The chain employs TRBV6-5 and TRBJ1-2; D is undetermined. Germline loops: CDR1 MNHEY, CDR2 SVGAGI. The CDR3 is 12 amino acids. Trimming took 8 bases from V and 3 from J, leaving 10 bases between them. The CDR3 protein is CASGALDYGYTF. The CDR3 DNA sequence: TGTGCCAGCGGAGCTCTGGACTATGGCTACACCTTC.

The CDR3, as DNA: TGTGCCAGCAGTTTCTCCACGGATTCCTACGAGCAGTACTTC. As protein: CASSFSTDSYEQYF. J is TRBJ2-7 and V is TRBV27, with D unresolved. The germline V gene has CDR1 MNHEY and CDR2 SMNVEV (reference sequence). V lost 3 bases to trimming and J lost 1 base, with 10 bases between them. This CDR3 has 14 amino acids.

The rearrangement links TRBV7-2 to TRBJ1-2; D uncertain. This CDR3 comprises 15 residues. The germline V gene encodes CDR1 SGHTA and CDR2 FQGNSA. Deletions cut 0 bases from V and 5 bases from J, with 13 bases between. The CDR3 protein is CASSLAPAAEYGYTF. The CDR3 nucleotides are TGTGCCAGCAGCTTAGCTCCAGCGGCCGAATATGGCTACACCTTC.

The CDR3 sequence is CASSQDWGSEQYV. Here the CDR3 DNA reads TGCGCCAGCAGCCAAGATTGGGGTAGCGAGCAGTACGTC. The chain employs TRBV4-1 and TRBJ2-7; no reliable D call. This CDR3 is built from 13 residues. Germline assignment: CDR1 MGHRA and CDR2 YSYEKL. Trimming took off 0 bases at V and 6 bases at J, with 9 bases between the two ends.